This T cell receptor beta chain was retrieved from a study of cytomegalovirus exposure and HLA in healthy donors. Study results and limitations: Prior analysis indicated that the majority of TCR beta V segments exhibited productivity approximately 90% or approximately 30% of the time. As immune exposure information, only CMV serostatus was available.

With regard to this clone: Its antigen remains unidentified.

V gave up 5 bases and J gave up 1 base, with 18 bases separating them. The CDR3 is 16 amino acids. Germline-derived CDR1 and CDR2 are SGDLS and YYNGEE. The PCR employed 60 Vbeta primers together with 13 Jbeta primers. The assay was immunoSEQ multiplex PCR, and TCRdb's table has in-frame clones only and misses some. Of approximately 77,000 clones listed, 78% were seen once; the top ten hold less than 4.5%. The chain couples TRBV9 to TRBJ2-5, with D perhaps matching TRBD1 (5 bases). Material for sequencing was PBMCs. The TCR originated in a man aged 40-55 years in good health and CMV-seronegative. The CDR3 is CASSFTLGDFQETQYF. CDR3 bases: TGTGCCAGCAGTTTTACTCTAGGGGATTTCCAAGAGACCCAGTACTTC.